One sample yielded the 28 T cell receptor beta chains listed below, sequenced in a study of T cell responses to AZD1222 COVID-19 vaccine. Data came from immunoSEQ multiplex PCR; TCRdb stores just in-frame clones and leaves some out. The top ten hold around 0.99% of the sample, which has roughly 150,000 clones, just over 90% seen once. The sequencing here drew on peripheral blood, taken 28 days after the second AZD1222 dose. These receptors all come from an adult who received the AZD1222 COVID-19 vaccine.

This clone was detected a few times. The V call is TRBV19, the J call TRBJ1-5; weak D call: TRBD1 (5 bases). Trimming stripped 5 bases from V and 0 bases from J, with 11 bases between. Germline CDR1 LNHDA, CDR2 SQIVND (reference sequence). The CDR3 length is 15 residues. The CDR3 DNA is TGTGCCAGTAGTCCCGGGACGGCTAGCAATCAGCCCCAGCATTTT. This sequence encodes CASSPGTASNQPQHF.

The genes are TRBV18 and TRBJ2-7, with D possibly being TRBD1 (6 bases). The CDR3 runs to 14 residues. The V and J ends lost 3 bases and 3 bases respectively, with 12 bases between them. The germline gives CDR1 KGHSH, CDR2 LQKENI. The CDR3 coding sequence is TGTGCCAGCTCACCCGACAGGAGTTACTACGAGCAGTACTTC. It encodes CASSPDRSYYEQYF.

J is TRBJ2-7 and V is TRBV4-1; 8 bases map to TRBD1. The CDR3 contains 13 residues. With V trimmed by 3 bases and J by 6 bases, 4 bases remained unmatched. Germline V gene sequence: CDR1 MGHRA, CDR2 YSYEKL. This CDR3 reads CASSHNTGGEQYF. The CDR3 DNA is TGCGCCAGCAGCCATAACACAGGGGGCGAGCAGTACTTC.

This clone was recorded a few times. The chain links TRBV5-5 to TRBJ1-3; 7 positions agree with TRBD1. CDR1 is SGHKS and CDR2 is YYEKEE in the germline V gene (reference sequence). This CDR3 contains 17 residues. After removal of 0 bases from V and 0 bases from J, the junction contained 6 bases not matched to a gene. The CDR3 is CASSLAGTAVSGNTIYF. The CDR3 DNA reads TGTGCCAGCAGCTTGGCTGGGACAGCCGTCTCTGGAAACACCATATATTTT.

V gene TRBV10-3 combines with J gene TRBJ1-5, with TRBD1 matching 9 bases. V shed 6 bases and J 2 bases; nucleotides not matched to a gene: 5. The CDR3 length is 15 residues. Per germline, CDR1 ENHRY and CDR2 SYGVKD. CDR3 amino acids: CAIREDRGGNQPQHF. CDR3 DNA sequence: TGTGCCATCAGGGAGGACAGGGGTGGCAATCAGCCCCAGCATTTT.

The CDR3 sequence is CASSENRRSYNEQFF. The DNA for the CDR3 is TGCGCCAGCAGTGAGAACAGGAGATCCTACAATGAGCAGTTCTTC. The rearrangement uses TRBV10-2 and TRBJ2-1; tentative D call: TRBD1 (5 bases). The CDR3 is made up of 15 amino acids. The V and J ends lost 2 bases and 1 base respectively, with 9 bases between them. CDR1 is WSHSY and CDR2 is SAAADI in the germline V gene.

This chain uses TRBV24-1 with TRBJ1-5; D gene ambiguous. V dropped 11 bases and J dropped 3 bases, with 16 bases sitting between them. The CDR3 covers 14 residues. Germline V gene sequence: CDR1 KGHDR, CDR2 SFDVKD. The CDR3 DNA reads as TGTGCCAGACCCCTGGACGGCTTCAATCAGCCCCAGCATTTT. Its translation is CARPLDGFNQPQHF.

This clone was counted once. The chain uses TRBV6-5 and TRBJ1-1, with TRBD1 identical over 7 bases. V shed 6 bases and J 5 bases; nucleotides not matched to a gene: 12. Germline assignment: CDR1 MNHEY and CDR2 SVGAGI. The CDR3 covers 15 residues. CDR3 sequence (DNA): TGTGCCAGCAGGCGTATAGGGGGCGCCGATACTGAAGCTTTCTTT. The encoded protein is CASRRIGGADTEAFF.

CDR3 nucleotide sequence: TGTGCCAGCAGTTACAGAGATAAAGCGGATGGCTACACCTTC. This sequence encodes CASSYRDKADGYTF. The rearrangement joins TRBV27 to TRBJ1-2; D unclear. The germline V gene has CDR1 MNHEY and CDR2 SMNVEV (reference sequence). Between the trimmed V and J ends, which lost 4 bases and 6 bases, there was a span of 15 bases. The CDR3 is 14 amino acids.

This clone was counted only a few times. The V call is TRBV4-1, the J call TRBJ1-2; tentatively, D is TRBD1 (5 bases). With 0 bases removed from V and 4 bases from J, the gap between germline ends came to 18 bases. There are 17 residues in the CDR3. Germline lookup yields CDR1 MGHRA and CDR2 YSYEKL. CDR3 loop: CASSQDLWDRKIYGYTF. The CDR3 nucleotides read TGCGCCAGCAGCCAAGATTTATGGGACCGCAAGATCTATGGCTACACCTTC.

The chain combines TRBV7-2 with TRBJ1-3; D is unclear. Germline-derived CDR1 and CDR2 are SGHTA and FQGNSA. Trimming shortened V by 3 bases and J by 3 bases, and 3 bases separated the two germline ends. The CDR3 is made up of 12 amino acids. CDR3 DNA sequence: TGTGCCAGCAGCTTCGTTGGAAACACCATATATTTT. This translates into CASSFVGNTIYF.

This rearrangement joins TRBV7-9 to TRBJ2-7; D may correspond to TRBD1 or TRBD2 (5 bases each). From germline, CDR1 is SEHNR and CDR2 FQNEAQ (reference sequence). V dropped 5 bases and J dropped 4 bases, with 18 bases sitting between them. The CDR3 has 15 amino acids. The CDR3 region has the DNA TGTGCCAGCAGCGAACCGGGACGATCAGCTTACGAGCAGTACTTC. Protein product: CASSEPGRSAYEQYF.

CDR3 bases: TGCAGCGTTGAAACCTGGATAGCGGGGGGGCCAGATACGCAGTATTTT. This sequence encodes CSVETWIAGGPDTQYF. This sequence joins TRBV29-1 and TRBJ2-3, with TRBD2 matching over 11 bases. The CDR3 has 16 amino acids. V dropped 2 bases and J dropped 4; count of bases not matched to a gene: 8. Germline V gene sequence: CDR1 SQVTM, CDR2 ANQGSEA.

The rearrangement links TRBV5-4 to TRBJ1-4; perhaps TRBD1 as D (5 bases). This CDR3 is built from 14 residues. V lost 4 bases and J lost 3, with 10 bases in between. Looked up from germline, CDR1 is SGHNT and CDR2 is YYREEE (reference sequence). The DNA for the CDR3 is TGTGCCAGCAGCCAAGGGACGGCTAATGAAAAACTGTTTTTT. It yields the protein CASSQGTANEKLFF.

The chain couples TRBV5-1 to TRBJ1-1; D gene uncertain. CDR1 SGHRS and CDR2 YFSETQ come from the germline V gene. Trimming cost V 2 bases and J 1 base, with 6 bases left between them. There are 13 residues in the CDR3. In DNA form, the CDR3 reads TGCGCCAGCAGCTTCCGGACGAACACTGAAGCTTTCTTT. This translates into CASSFRTNTEAFF.

V is TRBV4-1 and J is TRBJ1-2; possible D gene TRBD1, 5 bases. Germline V gene data show CDR1 as MGHRA and CDR2 as YSYEKL. Trimming cost V 0 bases and J 0 bases, with 11 bases left between them. CDR3 length: 16 amino acids. CDR3 residues: CASSQEETAANYGYTF. The CDR3, as DNA: TGCGCCAGCAGCCAAGAAGAGACAGCCGCTAACTATGGCTACACCTTC.

The chain links TRBV5-4 to TRBJ2-5; no reliable D call. CDR1 SGHNT and CDR2 YYREEE come from the germline V gene (reference sequence). Trimming pared 0 bases from V and 4 bases from J, leaving 19 bases between. CDR3 length: 17 amino acids. CDR3 DNA sequence: TGTGCCAGCAGCTTGGAGGGTCCGGGTTGGAAGCGAGAGACCCAGTACTTC. Amino acid sequence: CASSLEGPGWKRETQYF.

This clone showed up just once. The V and J genes are TRBV7-9 and TRBJ1-2, with D unresolved. Trimming took 1 base from V and 4 from J, leaving 13 bases between them. Germline V gene data show CDR1 as SEHNR and CDR2 as FQNEAQ (reference sequence). CDR3 length: 15 amino acids. As DNA, the CDR3 is TGTGCCAGCAGCTTAGGCGAGGAGATCTCCTATGGCTACACCTTC. It is translated as CASSLGEEISYGYTF. Full variable domain (remainder filled in from reference TRBV7-9 and TRBJ1-2): DTGVSQNPRHKITKRGQNVTFRCDPISEHNRLYWYRQTLGQGPEFLTYFQNEAQLEKSRLLSDRFSAERPKGSFSTLEIQRTEQGDSAMYLCASSLGEEISYGYTFGSGTRLTVV.

The J gene is TRBJ1-2, the V gene TRBV19, with unresolved D. The CDR3 is 15 residues long. The germline V gene has CDR1 LNHDA and CDR2 SQIVND (reference sequence). Trimming removed 0 bases at V and 5 bases at J, with 13 bases between. CDR3 amino acids: CASSIEGRNPYGYTF. CDR3 DNA sequence: TGTGCCAGTAGTATAGAGGGCAGGAACCCTTATGGCTACACCTTC.

The rearrangement uses TRBV7-9 and TRBJ1-6; D is possibly TRBD1 (5 bases). The CDR3 has 17 amino acids. Germline V gene sequence: CDR1 SEHNR, CDR2 FQNEAQ (reference sequence). The ends were cut back, 1 base at V and 4 bases at J, with 14 bases in the middle. The CDR3 DNA reads as TGTGCCAGCAGCTTAGGAGTGTGGGACCCTTATAATTCACCCCTCCACTTT. Translated, it gives CASSLGVWDPYNSPLHF.

V is TRBV29-1 and J is TRBJ2-3; 9 bases match TRBD2. J was trimmed by 6 bases and V by 6 bases; bases with no gene match: 10. The CDR3 loop spans 14 amino acids. Germline V gene data show CDR1 as SQVTM and CDR2 as ANQGSEA. The CDR3 here is CSVSGREGPDTQYF. The CDR3 region has the DNA TGCAGCGTCTCTGGGCGGGAGGGGCCCGATACGCAGTATTTT.

This clone was seen only once. The chain joins TRBV6-5 to TRBJ1-3, with D perhaps matching TRBD1 (5 bases). Trimming cost V 6 bases and J 0 bases, with 12 bases left between them. Germline-derived CDR1 and CDR2 are MNHEY and SVGAGI. CDR3 length equals 15 residues. The CDR3 loop reads CASSPDSHSGNTIYF. CDR3 in DNA: TGTGCCAGCAGCCCCGACAGCCACTCTGGAAACACCATATATTTT.

This chain uses TRBV27 with TRBJ1-2; TRBD1 aligns across 7 bases. The CDR3 has 14 amino acids. J was trimmed by 1 base and V by 5 bases; bases with no gene match: 4. The V gene's germline CDR1 is MNHEY and CDR2 SMNVEV (reference sequence). DNA of the CDR3: TGTGCCAGCAGTCTCCGACAGGGTAACTATGGCTACACCTTC. This gives the protein CASSLRQGNYGYTF.

The rearrangement joins TRBV5-1 to TRBJ2-3; TRBD1 agrees at 9 bases. From germline, CDR1 is SGHRS and CDR2 YFSETQ. CDR3 length equals 16 residues. The ends lost 0 bases at V and 2 bases at J; junction bases unmatched: 4. Here the CDR3 reads CASSLAQGAPTDTQYF. As DNA, the CDR3 is TGCGCCAGCAGCTTGGCACAGGGGGCCCCCACAGATACGCAGTATTTT.

V is TRBV11-2 and J is TRBJ1-1; the match to TRBD1 covers 7 bases. Germline V gives CDR1 SGHAT, CDR2 FQNNGV. The length of the CDR3 is 14 residues. The trim removed 4 bases at V and 5 bases at J, leaving 7 bases unmatched. The CDR3: CASSWDSARTEAFF. CDR3 sequence (DNA): TGTGCCAGCAGCTGGGACAGTGCACGAACTGAAGCTTTCTTT. The whole variable domain, remainder taken from reference TRBV11-2 and TRBJ1-1, is EAGVAQSPRYKIIEKRQSVAFWCNPISGHATLYWYQQILGQGPKLLIQFQNNGVVDDSQLPKDRFSAERLKGVDSTLKIQPAKLEDSAVYLCASSWDSARTEAFFGQGTRLTVV.

The chain combines TRBV6-5 with TRBJ1-2, with a possible D match to TRBD1 (5 bases). V lost 5 bases to trimming and J lost 8 bases, with 21 bases between them. CDR3 length: 15 amino acids. CDR1 and CDR2 (germline): MNHEY, SVGAGI. CDR3 sequence: CASSTSSGAHRGYTF. CDR3 coding DNA: TGTGCCAGCAGTACCTCCTCCGGGGCCCATCGGGGCTACACCTTC.

CDR3 sequence: CASSPDRAYEQYF. The CDR3 DNA follows: TGTGCCAGCAGCCCAGACAGGGCCTACGAGCAGTACTTC. This chain joins TRBV6-5 and TRBJ2-7; 7 nucleotides match TRBD1. Per germline, CDR1 MNHEY and CDR2 SVGAGI. Trimming took 6 bases from V and 2 from J; bases not matched to a gene: 4. The CDR3 extends over 13 amino acids.

The chain carries TRBV19 and TRBJ1-4, with TRBD1 matching 8 bases. Germline CDR1 LNHDA, CDR2 SQIVND (reference sequence). The ends lost 6 bases at V and 6 bases at J; junction bases unmatched: 6. The CDR3 runs to 14 residues. The chain's CDR3 is CASRSRGLDEKLFF. For the CDR3, the DNA is TGTGCCAGTAGATCCAGGGGGCTGGATGAAAAACTGTTTTTT. Supplemented by reference TRBV19 and TRBJ1-4, the full variable domain reads DGGITQSPKYLFRKEGQNVTLSCEQNLNHDAMYWYRQDPGQGLRLIYYSQIVNDFQKGDIAEGYSVSREKKESFPLTVTSAQKNPTAFYLCASRSRGLDEKLFFGSGTQLSVL.